The T cell receptor beta chain under discussion was sequenced for a study of blood T cell repertoires in COVID-19. As for the study in general: COVID-19 samples, acute and convalescent, were from the United States, Italy and Spain. Sources were T cells, B-cell-depleted T cells, or PBMCs; the material itself was cDNA or gDNA.

It was during active infection that Seattle patients were enrolled and then longitudinally followed. The CDR3 totals 14 residues. CDR1 is SGHTA and CDR2 is FQGNSA in the germline V gene. V dropped 5 bases and J dropped 7; count of bases not matched to a gene: 6. Original analysis: Reference gene primers were amplified, and this amplification served to estimate nucleated cell counts. This table comes from immunoSEQ multiplex PCR, and its TCRdb copy is limited to in-frame clones, with some not included. V, J and clone size were drawn from that table, and D and trimming were deduced from the DNA. Of about 230,000 clones detected, about 83% appear once; the ten largest clones hold roughly 1.3%.

This clonotype was obtained from a woman aged 25-40 years with COVID-19, enrolled during active disease. The J gene is TRBJ1-5, the V gene TRBV7-2; 9 bases line up with TRBD1. Sequencing used peripheral blood. DNA for the CDR3: TGTGCCAGCAGCCCGACAGGGGGTGACCAGCCCCAGCATTTT. Protein product: CASSPTGGDQPQHF.